This TCR beta chain was captured by sequencing in a study of shared T cell receptors in the human thymus. This clone was counted once. Using immunoSEQ multiplex PCR, the repertoire was profiled, and TCRdb retains in-frame clones only, with some absent. The sample has 650,000 to 950,000 clones, roughly 88% seen once. Germline CDR1 is SGHDT and CDR2 is YYEEEE. V was clipped by 4 bases and J by 0 bases, with 11 bases between them. There are 15 residues in the CDR3. These data also featured in a second study, about human thymus T cells. Turning to that study: The donor group consisted of healthy Finnish infants who were having corrective surgery for congenital heart defects. Resections removed during corrective heart surgery provided the thymus tissue used. Usage of V and J genes appeared biased in thymic and blood repertoires.

The sequence came from a girl in the first two years of life with a congenital heart defect. This chain uses TRBV5-6 with TRBJ1-3; D remains unclear. The specimen sequenced was thymocytes. CDR3 sequence (DNA): TGTGCCAGCAGCACGACAACAATCTCTGGAAACACCATATATTTT. Encoded protein: CASSTTTISGNTIYF. The full variable domain, completed using reference TRBV5-6 and TRBJ1-3, is DAGVTQSPTHLIKTRGQQVTLRCSPKSGHDTVSWYQQALGQGPQFIFQYYEEEERQRGNFPDRFSGHQFPNYSSELNVNALLLGDSALYLCASSTTTISGNTIYFGEGSWLTVV.